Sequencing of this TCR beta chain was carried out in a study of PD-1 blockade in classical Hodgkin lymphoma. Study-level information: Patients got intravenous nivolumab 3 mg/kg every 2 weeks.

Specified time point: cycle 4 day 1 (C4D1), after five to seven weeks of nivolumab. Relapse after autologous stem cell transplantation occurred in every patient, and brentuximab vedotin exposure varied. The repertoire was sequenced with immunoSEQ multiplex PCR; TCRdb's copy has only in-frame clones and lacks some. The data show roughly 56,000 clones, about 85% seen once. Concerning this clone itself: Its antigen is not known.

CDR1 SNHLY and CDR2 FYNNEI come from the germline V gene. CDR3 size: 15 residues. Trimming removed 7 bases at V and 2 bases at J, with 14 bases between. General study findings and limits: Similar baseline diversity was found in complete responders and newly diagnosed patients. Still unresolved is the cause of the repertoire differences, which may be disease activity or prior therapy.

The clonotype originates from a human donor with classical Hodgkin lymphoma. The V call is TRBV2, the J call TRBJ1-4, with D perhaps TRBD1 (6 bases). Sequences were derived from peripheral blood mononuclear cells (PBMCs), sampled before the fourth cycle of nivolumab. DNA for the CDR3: TGTGCCAGCAAACGGGGGCCCCGCACTAATGAAAAACTGTTTTTT. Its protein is CASKRGPRTNEKLFF.